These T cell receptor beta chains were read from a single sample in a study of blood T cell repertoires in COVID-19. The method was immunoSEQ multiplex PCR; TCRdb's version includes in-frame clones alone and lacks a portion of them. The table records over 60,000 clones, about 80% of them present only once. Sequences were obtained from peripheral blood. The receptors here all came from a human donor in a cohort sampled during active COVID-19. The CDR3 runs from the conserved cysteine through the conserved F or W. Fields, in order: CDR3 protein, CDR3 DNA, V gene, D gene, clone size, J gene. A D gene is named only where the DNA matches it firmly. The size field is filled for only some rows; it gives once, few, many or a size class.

CDR3 protein: CASSLDRAGGNNEQFF
CDR3 DNA: TGTGCCAGCAGCTTAGACAGGGCGGGGGGGAACAATGAGCAGTTCTTC
V gene: TRBV7-2
D gene: TRBD2
clone size: NA
J gene: TRBJ2-1

CDR3 protein: CASSILAGGYTEQFF
CDR3 DNA: TGTGCCAGTAGTATTCTAGCGGGAGGATACACTGAGCAGTTCTTC
V gene: TRBV19
D gene: TRBD2
clone size: once
J gene: TRBJ2-1

CDR3 protein: CASSRDSDYEQYF
CDR3 DNA: TGTGCCAGCAGCAGGGACTCCGACTACGAGCAGTACTTC
V gene: TRBV7-9
D gene: NA
clone size: NA
J gene: TRBJ2-7

CDR3 protein: CSVERDRGVGYTF
CDR3 DNA: TGCAGCGTTGAACGGGACAGGGGCGTTGGCTACACCTTC
V gene: TRBV29-1
D gene: TRBD1
clone size: NA
J gene: TRBJ1-2

CDR3 protein: CASSLGSSGRASYEQYF
CDR3 DNA: TGTGCCAGCAGCTTAGGTAGTAGCGGGAGGGCATCCTACGAGCAGTACTTC
V gene: TRBV7-2
D gene: TRBD2
clone size: NA
J gene: TRBJ2-7

CDR3 protein: CASSEPTGGSPNTGELFF
CDR3 DNA: TGTGCCAGCAGTGAACCGACGGGCGGGTCTCCGAACACCGGGGAGCTGTTTTTT
V gene: TRBV2
D gene: NA
clone size: few
J gene: TRBJ2-2

CDR3 protein: CASSLAMGRGHYEQYF
CDR3 DNA: TGTGCCAGCAGCTTAGCGATGGGGCGGGGTCACTACGAGCAGTACTTC
V gene: TRBV7-2
D gene: NA
clone size: NA
J gene: TRBJ2-7

CDR3 protein: CASSSTTGPLSGANVLTF
CDR3 DNA: TGTGCCAGCAGTTCGACGACAGGTCCTCTCTCTGGGGCCAACGTCCTGACTTTC
V gene: TRBV6-2/TRBV6-3
D gene: NA
clone size: NA
J gene: TRBJ2-6

CDR3 protein: CASSSTDRAYGYTF
CDR3 DNA: TGTGCCAGCAGCTCGACGGACAGGGCCTATGGCTACACCTTC
V gene: TRBV11-2
D gene: TRBD1
clone size: NA
J gene: TRBJ1-2

CDR3 protein: CATSRGGTAAEQYF
CDR3 DNA: TGTGCCACCAGCAGAGGGGGGACTGCGGCCGAGCAGTACTTC
V gene: TRBV15
D gene: NA
clone size: NA
J gene: TRBJ2-7

CDR3 protein: CASSIGGGGSDTQYF
CDR3 DNA: TGTGCCAGCAGTATCGGGGGCGGGGGATCGGATACGCAGTATTTT
V gene: TRBV28
D gene: NA
clone size: once
J gene: TRBJ2-3

CDR3 protein: CASSLGPGAYNEQFF
CDR3 DNA: TGCGCCAGCAGCTTGGGCCCTGGAGCTTACAATGAGCAGTTCTTC
V gene: TRBV5-1
D gene: NA
clone size: NA
J gene: TRBJ2-1

CDR3 protein: CASSPPLRSYNEQFF
CDR3 DNA: TGTGCCAGCAGCCCCCCCTTGCGCTCCTACAATGAGCAGTTCTTC
V gene: TRBV28
D gene: NA
clone size: NA
J gene: TRBJ2-1

CDR3 protein: CSADRGGTEAFF
CDR3 DNA: TGCAGCGCCGACAGGGGCGGCACTGAAGCTTTCTTT
V gene: TRBV29-1
D gene: TRBD1
clone size: NA
J gene: TRBJ1-1

CDR3 protein: CASSKVRAGACETQYF
CDR3 DNA: TGTGCCAGCAGCAAAGTTCGAGCGGGAGCGTGCGAGACCCAGTACTTC
V gene: TRBV21-1
D gene: NA
clone size: NA
J gene: TRBJ2-5

CDR3 protein: CASSQMASGSYEQFF
CDR3 DNA: TGTGCCAGCAGCCAGATGGCTAGCGGGAGTTATGAGCAGTTCTTC
V gene: TRBV7-2
D gene: TRBD2
clone size: NA
J gene: TRBJ2-1

CDR3 protein: CSAATTGGLYGYTF
CDR3 DNA: TGCAGCGCCGCAACGACAGGGGGCCTCTATGGCTACACCTTC
V gene: TRBV29-1
D gene: TRBD1
clone size: NA
J gene: TRBJ1-2

CDR3 protein: CASSSRGANVLTF
CDR3 DNA: TGTGCCAGCAGCTCTCGGGGGGCCAACGTCCTGACTTTC
V gene: TRBV3-1/TRBV3-2
D gene: NA
clone size: NA
J gene: TRBJ2-6